A selection of T cell receptor beta chains follows, all from one sample in a study of OX40 agonist ivuxolimab in advanced cancers. This table comes from immunoSEQ multiplex PCR, and its TCRdb copy is limited to in-frame clones, with some not included. The repertoire holds some 8,200 clones, with about nine tenths as singletons. Specimen: CD4+ or CD8+ T cells sorted from blood, collected in a trial of the OX40 agonist ivuxolimab. These receptors all come from an adult with an advanced solid tumor such as melanoma, head and neck, liver or kidney cancer. CDR3s include the opening cysteine and the closing phenylalanine or tryptophan. A D gene is named only where the DNA matches it firmly. Clone size is given for some rows only: seen once, a few or many times, or a class if the clone is expanded.

V	J	D	size	CDR3	DNA
TRBV18	TRBJ1-1	-	-	CASSPTGMNTEAFF	TGTGCCAGCTCACCTACCGGGATGAACACTGAAGCTTTCTTT
TRBV7-2	TRBJ2-3	-	-	CASSLMGSSTDTQYF	TGTGCCAGCAGCTTAATGGGTTCCAGCACAGATACGCAGTATTTT
TRBV27	TRBJ2-2	TRBD2	once	CASSSAGVNTGELFF	TGTGCCAGCAGCTCAGCGGGAGTCAACACCGGGGAGCTGTTTTTT
TRBV5-1	TRBJ2-1	-	once	CASSLQGGPNEQFF	TGCGCCAGCAGCTTGCAGGGTGGTCCAAATGAGCAGTTCTTC
TRBV7-2	TRBJ2-4	-	-	CASLKGWGNIQYF	TGTGCCAGCCTCAAGGGGTGGGGAAACATTCAGTACTTC
TRBV5-1	TRBJ2-7	TRBD1	-	CASSGDRGLSEQYF	TGCGCCAGCAGCGGGGACAGGGGGCTCTCCGAGCAGTACTTC
TRBV5-1	TRBJ2-5	TRBD1	-	CASSSGQGRETQYF	TGCGCCAGCAGCAGTGGACAGGGTAGAGAGACCCAGTACTTC
TRBV4-3	TRBJ2-2	TRBD1	-	CASSQDFPRTGSTGELFF	TGCGCCAGCAGCCAAGATTTCCCGAGGACAGGCTCCACCGGGGAGCTGTTTTTT
TRBV28	TRBJ1-1	-	once	CASTGNTEAFF	TGTGCCAGCACTGGGAACACTGAAGCTTTCTTT
TRBV10-3	TRBJ1-1	-	-	CAISTGSEAFF	TGTGCCATCAGCACCGGGTCTGAAGCTTTCTTT
TRBV7-2	TRBJ1-2	-	-	CASSGWGGYTF	TGTGCCAGCAGCGGCTGGGGAGGCTACACCTTC
TRBV6-5	TRBJ1-6	TRBD1	-	CASSYSRDRDNSPLHF	TGTGCCAGCAGTTACTCCCGGGACAGGGATAATTCACCCCTCCACTTT
TRBV7-2	TRBJ2-7	TRBD2	-	CASSLRPSGTGHEQYF	TGTGCCAGCAGCTTAAGGCCTAGCGGGACCGGGCACGAGCAGTACTTC
TRBV11-1	TRBJ2-1	TRBD2	few	CASSLRGGGAYNEQFF	TGTGCCAGCAGCCTAAGGGGCGGGGGGGCATACAATGAGCAGTTCTTC
TRBV4-1	TRBJ1-1	-	-	CASSQESVGVLNTEAFF	TGCGCCAGCAGCCAAGAGTCGGTAGGCGTATTGAACACTGAAGCTTTCTTT
TRBV9	TRBJ1-2	-	-	CGVPPSVTIYYGYTF	TGTGGGGTCCCCCCCTCAGTAACAATTTACTATGGCTACACCTTC
TRBV5-1	TRBJ2-3	-	-	CASRIRQRITDTQYF	TGCGCCAGCCGTATCCGGCAGCGGATCACAGATACGCAGTATTTT
TRBV4-1	TRBJ1-6	-	-	CASSQDSWSNYNSPLHF	TGCGCCAGCAGCCAAGATAGTTGGAGCAACTATAATTCACCCCTCCACTTT
TRBV7-8	TRBJ1-6	-	-	CASSPGPFTNNSPLHF	TGTGCCAGCAGCCCAGGGCCCTTTACCAATAATTCACCCCTCCACTTT
TRBV27	TRBJ1-2	-	-	CASSPGRTNYGYTF	TGTGCCAGCAGTCCCGGACGGACTAACTATGGCTACACCTTC
TRBV14	TRBJ1-6	TRBD1	-	CASSPRGGNSPLHF	TGTGCCAGCAGCCCCAGGGGGGGTAATTCACCCCTCCACTTT
TRBV7-2	TRBJ1-2	-	-	CASSLGPKNYGYTF	TGTGCCAGCAGCTTAGGGCCCAAAAACTATGGCTACACCTTC
TRBV5-1	TRBJ1-1	TRBD1	once	CASIDIRGKEAFF	TGCGCCAGCATCGACATCAGGGGGAAAGAAGCTTTCTTT
TRBV28	TRBJ1-5	-	once	CASSIRDGGQPQHF	TGTGCCAGCAGTATCAGGGACGGGGGACAGCCCCAGCATTTT
TRBV19	TRBJ2-7	-	once	CASRARGTYEQYF	TGTGCCAGTAGGGCTCGGGGCACCTACGAGCAGTACTTC
TRBV2	TRBJ2-5	-	-	CASRGSAETQYF	TGTGCCAGCAGGGGGTCAGCAGAGACCCAGTACTTC
TRBV4-2	TRBJ2-7	-	few	CASSQTASYEQYF	TGTGCCAGCAGCCAGACAGCCTCCTACGAGCAGTACTTC
TRBV28	TRBJ1-3	TRBD1	once	CASSGRQGSDSGNTIYF	TGTGCCAGCAGCGGACGACAGGGTTCGGACTCTGGAAACACCATATATTTT
TRBV6-4	TRBJ2-1	-	-	CASSLYGPGNEQFF	TGTGCCAGCAGTCTTTACGGCCCGGGCAATGAGCAGTTCTTC
TRBV19	TRBJ2-2	-	-	CASSDQGNTGELFF	TGTGCCAGTAGTGATCAGGGGAACACCGGGGAGCTGTTTTTT
TRBV5-6	TRBJ2-3	-	-	CASSLGPRGGSTDTQYF	TGTGCCAGCAGCTTGGGTCCCAGGGGCGGTAGCACAGATACGCAGTATTTT
TRBV7-9	TRBJ2-7	-	-	CASSLSMGPYEQYF	TGTGCCAGCAGCTTAAGTATGGGTCCCTACGAGCAGTACTTC
TRBV28	TRBJ2-7	TRBD1	-	CASSLTGTGVSYEQYF	TGTGCCAGCAGTTTAACCGGGACAGGGGTCTCCTACGAGCAGTACTTC
TRBV6-5	TRBJ1-2	-	-	CASSPGLTYGYTF	TGTGCCAGCAGTCCGGGACTGACTTATGGCTACACCTTC
TRBV7-3	TRBJ2-7	TRBD1	-	CASSLRGGRSEQYF	TGTGCCAGCAGCTTAAGAGGGGGCAGGTCCGAGCAGTACTTC
TRBV5-1	TRBJ2-7	-	-	CASSYPGYEQYF	TGCGCCAGCAGCTACCCAGGCTACGAGCAGTACTTC
TRBV6-1	TRBJ2-1	TRBD1	-	CASSEQTGGHNEQFF	TGTGCCAGCAGTGAACAGACAGGGGGCCACAATGAGCAGTTCTTC
TRBV13	TRBJ2-1	TRBD2	-	CASSPTSGGYNEQFF	TGTGCCAGCAGCCCAACTAGCGGGGGCTACAATGAGCAGTTCTTC
TRBV27	TRBJ2-1	TRBD2	once	CASSFWRENYNEQFF	TGTGCCAGCAGTTTTTGGCGGGAGAACTACAATGAGCAGTTCTTC
TRBV2	TRBJ2-2	TRBD2	-	CASSEALRTRRTGELFF	TGTGCCAGCAGTGAAGCGCTTAGGACTAGGCGGACCGGGGAGCTGTTTTTT
TRBV6-5	TRBJ1-5	-	-	CASSSDSQPQHF	TGTGCCAGCAGTTCCGACAGTCAGCCCCAGCATTTT
TRBV11-2	TRBJ1-6	-	-	CASSPQGGGSPLHF	TGTGCCAGCAGCCCACAGGGTGGTGGTTCACCCCTCCACTTT
TRBV27	TRBJ2-7	-	-	CASSQAGSYEQYF	TGTGCCAGCTCCCAGGCAGGATCCTACGAGCAGTACTTC
TRBV19	TRBJ2-3	-	once	CASSIRGLSDTQYF	TGTGCCAGTAGTATAAGGGGACTTTCAGATACGCAGTATTTT
TRBV9	TRBJ2-3	TRBD2	-	CASSVAGLSTDTQYF	TGTGCCAGCAGCGTAGCGGGACTAAGCACAGATACGCAGTATTTT
TRBV6-1	TRBJ1-4	-	few	CASLEEKLFF	TGTGCCAGCCTGGAGGAAAAACTGTTTTTT
TRBV5-4	TRBJ1-4	-	-	CASSLSLGASGEKLFF	TGTGCCAGCAGCTTAAGCCTCGGGGCCAGCGGCGAAAAACTGTTTTTT
TRBV29-1	TRBJ1-1	-	few	CSVSQGSYTEAFF	TGCAGCGTTAGCCAGGGTTCCTACACTGAAGCTTTCTTT
TRBV6-6	TRBJ1-2	TRBD1	-	CASSYSDRGQGYTF	TGTGCCAGCAGTTACTCGGACAGGGGGCAAGGCTACACCTTC
TRBV5-1	TRBJ1-4	-	-	CASSLEGGEKLFF	TGCGCCAGCAGCTTGGAGGGAGGTGAAAAACTGTTTTTT
TRBV11-1	TRBJ2-5	TRBD2	-	CASSLGLAGTQYF	TGTGCCAGCAGCTTAGGACTAGCGGGGACCCAGTACTTC
TRBV7-2	TRBJ2-2	TRBD2	-	CASSFPTSGTGELFF	TGTGCCAGCAGCTTCCCGACTAGCGGCACCGGGGAGCTGTTTTTT
TRBV23-1	TRBJ2-7	-	-	CASSRAVRYRLKIYEQYF	TGCGCCAGCAGTCGGGCGGTAAGGTACCGTCTCAAAATCTACGAGCAGTACTTC
TRBV9	TRBJ1-3	TRBD1	-	CASSVTGASGNTIYF	TGTGCCAGCAGCGTAACAGGGGCGTCTGGAAACACCATATATTTT
TRBV28	TRBJ2-7	TRBD1	-	CASSSRTGILYEQYF	TGTGCCAGCAGTTCCCGGACAGGGATACTCTACGAGCAGTACTTC
TRBV7-8	TRBJ2-1	TRBD1	-	CASSVDRDYNEQFF	TGTGCCAGCAGCGTCGACAGGGATTACAATGAGCAGTTCTTC
TRBV30	TRBJ1-6	-	-	CAWDRNSPLHF	TGTGCCTGGGACAGGAATTCACCCCTCCACTTT
TRBV5-1	TRBJ2-7	-	-	CASSLRGTPPHEQYF	TGCGCCAGCAGCTTGCGGGGGACTCCTCCGCACGAGCAGTACTTC
TRBV19	TRBJ2-1	TRBD1	large	CASSKRTGDNEQFF	TGTGCCAGTAGTAAGCGGACAGGGGACAATGAGCAGTTCTTC